These 4 T cell receptor beta chains originate from one sample sequenced in a study of shared clonotypes between healthy human individuals. The method was immunoSEQ multiplex PCR; TCRdb's version includes in-frame clones alone and lacks a portion of them. The top ten clones hold roughly 0.13% of a sample with some 2.1 million clones, roughly 94% of them seen once. The sequencing sample was made of naive CD4+ T cells sorted from blood. Subset denoted: CD45RA+ positively selected. The receptors stem from a man in his late teens or twenties in good health.

The V gene is TRBV13, the J gene TRBJ1-1, with D tentatively TRBD1 (6 bases). The CDR3 has 15 residues. In germline, CDR1 is PRHDT, CDR2 FYEKMQ (reference sequence). Trimming stripped 3 bases from V and 2 bases from J, with 13 bases between. Written as DNA, the CDR3 is TGTGCCAGCAGCTTGGATAGGACAGCAAACACTGAAGCTTTCTTT. As protein: CASSLDRTANTEAFF.

This clone was seen just once. V usage is TRBV7-8 and J usage is TRBJ1-2; possible D gene TRBD1, 6 bases. Germline assignment: CDR1 SGHVS and CDR2 FQNEAQ. The CDR3 runs 17 residues. The V gene lost 1 base and the J gene lost 4 bases, with 19 bases spanning the gap. This chain's CDR3 is CASSLGPNFGGLYGYTF. For the CDR3, the DNA is TGTGCCAGCAGCTTAGGCCCCAATTTCGGGGGGCTCTATGGCTACACCTTC.

The rearrangement links TRBV11-2 to TRBJ2-7; 10 positions agree with TRBD2. The germline V gene encodes CDR1 SGHAT and CDR2 FQNNGV. The CDR3 length is 14 residues. The trim removed 5 bases at V and 3 bases at J, leaving 4 bases unmatched. The CDR3 bases are TGTGCCAGCAGCCCCTGGACTAGCGGCTACGAGCAGTACTTC. It yields the protein CASSPWTSGYEQYF.

V and J are TRBV2 and TRBJ2-1; tentatively, D is TRBD2 (5 bases). The CDR3 contains 14 residues. CDR1 and CDR2 (germline): SNHLY, FYNNEI. The V end lost 6 bases, the J end lost 0 bases, and 9 bases lay between the germline ends. The CDR3 loop is CASREVSSYNEQFF. The CDR3 coding sequence is TGTGCCAGCAGGGAGGTTAGCTCCTACAATGAGCAGTTCTTC. The full variable domain, its missing parts supplied by reference TRBV2 and TRBJ2-1, is EPEVTQTPSHQVTQMGQEVILRCVPISNHLYFYWYRQILGQKVEFLVSFYNNEISEKSEIFDDQFSVERPDGSNFTLKIRSTKLEDSAMYFCASREVSSYNEQFFGPGTRLTVL.